This is a list of T cell receptor beta chains from one sample in a study of T cells in Graves' hyperthyroidism and ophthalmopathy. One entry per CDR3 protein, called by TCRdb with MiXCR from the multiplex PCR reads. The data contain 350,000 to 400,000 distinct CDR3 sequences, under 20% of them singletons. What was sequenced was blood. These receptors originate from a woman between 18 and 29 years old with Graves' hyperthyroidism. Each CDR3 is given with its conserved first and last residue. A D gene is named only where the DNA matches it firmly. Clone size appears in some rows only: once, few, many, or a class for an expanded clone.

d_gene,abundance,j_gene,v_gene,CDR3nt,CDR3aa
NA,NA,TRBJ1-2,TRBV12-3/TRBV12-4,TGTGCCAGCACCGCCGGGGGGAACTATGGCTACACCTTC,CASTAGGNYGYTF
NA,few,TRBJ2-7,TRBV18,TGTGCCAGCTCACCGCTCGGTATCTACGAGCAGTACTTC,CASSPLGIYEQYF
NA,many,TRBJ1-1,TRBV12-3/TRBV12-4,TGTGCCAGCAGTTTAGATACGGGAGGCTCTGAAGCTTTCTTT,CASSLDTGGSEAFF
NA,NA,TRBJ1-5,TRBV3-1,TGTGCCAGCAGCTCCGGGAAAAGTTTCCCACGAATGCGACAGCCCCAGCATTTT,CASSSGKSFPRMRQPQHF
TRBD1,many,TRBJ1-2,TRBV6-5,TGTGCCAGCAGTTACTCTGGACAGGGAGGCTATGGCTACACCTTC,CASSYSGQGGYGYTF
NA,many,TRBJ1-1,TRBV25-1,TGTGCCAGCACCAAAGCGAACACTGAAGCTTTCTTT,CASTKANTEAFF
NA,many,TRBJ1-1,TRBV4-1,TGCGCCAGCAGCTACCACGAGACGGACACTGAAGCTTTCTTT,CASSYHETDTEAFF
NA,many,TRBJ1-3,TRBV4-2,TGTGCCAGCAGCCAAGAAGGAGGGAATGGTAACACCATATATTTT,CASSQEGGNGNTIYF
TRBD1,NA,TRBJ1-2,TRBV5-1,TGCGCCAGCAGCCTAACAGGGGGCTTAGACTATGGCTACACCTTC,CASSLTGGLDYGYTF
NA,many,TRBJ1-1,TRBV6-1,TGTGCCAGCAGGAGAGGGCGGACTGAAGCTTTCTTT,CASRRGRTEAFF
NA,many,TRBJ1-2,TRBV6-5,TGTGCCAGCAGTCACTGGGTGACGGGTTATGGCTACACCTTC,CASSHWVTGYGYTF
NA,NA,TRBJ1-6,TRBV5-1,TGCGCCAGCAGCTTGGAAGGATCGGGGGGTTCACCCCTCCACTTT,CASSLEGSGGSPLHF
TRBD1,many,TRBJ1-5,TRBV15,TGTGCCACCAGCAGATCCCTTTGGACAGGGAGGTTTCAGCCCCAGCATTTT,CATSRSLWTGRFQPQHF
NA,many,TRBJ2-5,TRBV6-5,TGTGCCAGCAGTTACGGGTATCTCCAGACCCAGTACTTC,CASSYGYLQTQYF